This record covers a single T cell receptor beta chain. The V and J ends lost 7 bases and 3 bases respectively, with 19 bases between them. CDR1 is GTSNPN and CDR2 is SVGIG in the germline V gene (reference sequence). CDR3 size: 15 residues. RNA was extracted and reverse transcribed into cDNA as the sequencing template. The assay was immunoSEQ multiplex PCR, and TCRdb's table has in-frame clones only and misses some. Of over 150,000 clones in the sample, around 63% were seen once. This sample was included in a study of CD8+ T cells in alopecia areata. Specimens obtained from alopecia areata patients comprised lesional scalp punch biopsies and peripheral blood. Sorting of CD4+ and CD8+ T cells was performed on PBMCs.

This specimen was CD4+ T cells sorted from blood, taken at week 0. This sequence originates from a human donor with alopecia areata. The V call is TRBV30, the J call TRBJ2-1; D tentatively reads TRBD1 or TRBD2 (5 bases each). The CDR3 nucleotides read TGTGCCTTAACGTGGACACGGGATTTCTACAATGAGCAGTTCTTC. It translates to CALTWTRDFYNEQFF. Using reference TRBV30 and TRBJ2-1 for the parts outside the CDR3, the full variable domain is SQTIHQWPATLVQPVGSPLSLECTVEGTSNPNLYWYRQAAGRGLQLLFYSVGIGQISSEVPQNLSASRPQDRQFILSSKKLLLSDSGFYLCALTWTRDFYNEQFFGPGTRLTVL.